A selection of T cell receptor beta chains follows, all from one sample in a study of T cells in Graves' hyperthyroidism and ophthalmopathy. TCRdb called the multiplex PCR reads again in MiXCR, with one record for every CDR3 protein. The sample shows about 620,000 distinct CDR3 sequences, 15% to 20% of them seen only once. The sequencing input was blood. Source of these receptors: a woman aged 25 to 45 with Graves' hyperthyroidism. Each CDR3 is given with its conserved first and last residue. The order of the fields is CDR3 DNA, CDR3 protein, D gene, V gene, CDR3 length, J gene, clone size. D genes are given only for firm matches. For some rows the clone size is stated as once, few or many, or as a class when expanded; others skip it.

DNA: TGCAGTGCGCACGCCCCGACTAGAAGTGGAGAGACCCAGTACTTC; CDR3: CSAHAPTRSGETQYF; D: .; V: TRBV20-1; length: 15; J: TRBJ2-5; size: many
DNA: TGTGCCAGCAGCTCGGGAGGTGAAGCTTTCTTT; CDR3: CASSSGGEAFF; D: .; V: TRBV11-3; length: 11; J: TRBJ1-1; size: many
DNA: TGTGCCAGCAGCCCCGGAGCCTTAGCGGGAGGCAAGGATGAGCAGTTCTTC; CDR3: CASSPGALAGGKDEQFF; D: TRBD2; V: TRBV11-3; length: 17; J: TRBJ2-1; size: few
DNA: TGTGCCAGCAGCCCCCACCAGACCGGGGAGCTGTTTTTT; CDR3: CASSPHQTGELFF; D: .; V: TRBV7-2; length: 13; J: TRBJ2-2; size: .
DNA: TGTGCCAGCAGTATCCCCGAGAATAAGGGCTACACCTTC; CDR3: CASSIPENKGYTF; D: .; V: TRBV28; length: 13; J: TRBJ1-2; size: .
DNA: TGCAGCGTTGCGGGAGGGTCCTCGAACGAGCAGTACTTC; CDR3: CSVAGGSSNEQYF; D: TRBD2; V: TRBV29-1; length: 13; J: TRBJ2-7; size: .
DNA: TGTGCCAGCACCCAATCGGGGAACTATGGCTACACCTTC; CDR3: CASTQSGNYGYTF; D: .; V: TRBV7-2; length: 13; J: TRBJ1-2; size: many
DNA: TGCAGTGCGGCGACTAGCGGGAGGACCCGCCTTTACGAGCAGTACTTC; CDR3: CSAATSGRTRLYEQYF; D: TRBD2; V: TRBV20-1; length: 16; J: TRBJ2-7; size: many
DNA: TGTGCCTGGAGTGTAGTTGCGAACACTGAAGCTTTCTTT; CDR3: CAWSVVANTEAFF; D: .; V: TRBV30; length: 13; J: TRBJ1-1; size: many
DNA: TGTGCCAGCAGTTCCCTAGGACCGGGGGCCAATCAGCCCCAGCATTTT; CDR3: CASSSLGPGANQPQHF; D: .; V: TRBV27; length: 16; J: TRBJ1-5; size: many
DNA: TGTGCCAGCAGTGACAGGGTGGGTGAGCAGTTCTTC; CDR3: CASSDRVGEQFF; D: TRBD1; V: TRBV28; length: 12; J: TRBJ2-1; size: many
DNA: TGCAGTGCTAGAGATTATGTTAGACTTAATAGCAATCAGCCCCAGCATTTT; CDR3: CSARDYVRLNSNQPQHF; D: .; V: TRBV20-1; length: 17; J: TRBJ1-5; size: .
DNA: TGTGCCAGCAGCGTTGGGGGGTTGAGTGAAAAACTGTTTTTT; CDR3: CASSVGGLSEKLFF; D: .; V: TRBV12-3/TRBV12-4; length: 14; J: TRBJ1-4; size: few
DNA: TGTGCCAGCAGCTTAGATTGGGGCCGGGAGACCCAGTACTTC; CDR3: CASSLDWGRETQYF; D: .; V: TRBV11-3; length: 14; J: TRBJ2-5; size: few
DNA: TGTGCCAGCAGCTTAGGCCAGACAGGGAACGCGCGAAGTTCACCCCTCCACTTT; CDR3: CASSLGQTGNARSSPLHF; D: TRBD1; V: TRBV7-8; length: 18; J: TRBJ1-6; size: many
DNA: TGTGCCTGGAGTCCTAGGGTTGGGGAGACCCAGTACTTC; CDR3: CAWSPRVGETQYF; D: .; V: TRBV30; length: 13; J: TRBJ2-5; size: .
DNA: TGTGCCAGTAGGGCGGGACAGGGGTCCCACAATGAGCAGTTCTTC; CDR3: CASRAGQGSHNEQFF; D: TRBD1; V: TRBV18; length: 15; J: TRBJ2-1; size: many
DNA: TGCGCCAGCAGCTTGGGACAGCTGTCCGGAAACACCATATATTTT; CDR3: CASSLGQLSGNTIYF; D: .; V: TRBV5-1; length: 15; J: TRBJ1-3; size: few
DNA: TGCAGTGCCCACAGGGACGCGAACACTGAAGCTTTCTTT; CDR3: CSAHRDANTEAFF; D: .; V: TRBV20-1; length: 13; J: TRBJ1-1; size: many
DNA: TGTGCCAGCAGTGAAGTCGGGACTACAGAGACCCAGTACTTC; CDR3: CASSEVGTTETQYF; D: TRBD2; V: TRBV25-1; length: 14; J: TRBJ2-5; size: .
DNA: TGTGCCAGCAGCTTGGCCGTCTCAGGCCAGCCCCAGCATTTT; CDR3: CASSLAVSGQPQHF; D: .; V: TRBV5-5; length: 14; J: TRBJ1-5; size: many
DNA: TGTGCCAGCAGCCTCAACCCGAATCGCTACGAGCAGTACTTC; CDR3: CASSLNPNRYEQYF; D: .; V: TRBV2; length: 14; J: TRBJ2-7; size: many
DNA: TGCAGTGCGGGACAGGCCGTTGAACAGCCCCAGCATTTT; CDR3: CSAGQAVEQPQHF; D: TRBD1; V: TRBV20-1; length: 13; J: TRBJ1-5; size: many
DNA: TGTGCCTGGAGTGGCTTACTAGCGGCCCCTGAGGGAGATACGCAGTATTTT; CDR3: CAWSGLLAAPEGDTQYF; D: TRBD2; V: TRBV30; length: 17; J: TRBJ2-3; size: .
DNA: TGTGCCAGCAGCTCTAGTGGGGCTAGCGGTACCTACGAGCAGTACTTC; CDR3: CASSSSGASGTYEQYF; D: TRBD2; V: TRBV5-4; length: 16; J: TRBJ2-7; size: .